These 23 T cell receptor beta chains came from one sample sequenced in a study of shared clonotypes between healthy human individuals. Assay: immunoSEQ multiplex PCR; the TCRdb copy retains only in-frame clones and omits some. Found here are some 2.1 million clones, 93% of them singletons; the top ten hold about 1.7%. CD8 cells classed as naive were CD45RO-negative and positively selected for CCR7, excluding terminally differentiated effector memory CD45RA+ cells. Sequencing input: naive CD8+ T cells from PBMCs. Receptors were obtained from a man aged 18 to 35 in good health. Some clones in this sample may be carry-over from other donors' samples.

This chain uses TRBV14 with TRBJ2-7, with 8 bases fitting TRBD2. The germline CDR1 and CDR2 sequences are SGHDN and FVKESK. The V segment lost 3 bases and the J segment 4 bases; nucleotides outside the gene matches: 8. The CDR3 loop spans 15 amino acids. The CDR3 coding sequence is TGTGCCAGCAGCCATTACCAAGGACTAGCTTACGAGCAGTACTTC. It translates to CASSHYQGLAYEQYF.

This sequence joins TRBV28 and TRBJ2-1; 12 bases match TRBD2. This CDR3 comprises 16 residues. Losses at the gene ends were 7 bases for V and 1 base for J; bases not matched to a gene: 5. The V gene's germline CDR1 is MDHEN and CDR2 SYDVKM. The CDR3 DNA sequence: TGTGCCAGCAAGTGGACTAGCGGGACTTCCTACAATGAGCAGTTCTTC. Translated, it gives CASKWTSGTSYNEQFF.

This clone is a singleton in its sample. The chain joins TRBV28 to TRBJ2-7; 7 positions agree with TRBD1. J lost 3 bases, V lost 6 bases, and 8 bases had no gene match. The CDR3 is 14 residues long. CDR1 and CDR2 from the germline V gene are MDHEN and SYDVKM. The CDR3 sequence: CASRGTGEIYEQYF. The CDR3 DNA follows: TGTGCCAGCAGGGGAACAGGGGAGATCTACGAGCAGTACTTC.

The chain carries TRBV27 and TRBJ1-1, with D uncertain. V lost 2 bases and J lost 4, with 11 bases in between. The CDR3 spans 14 residues. Germline CDR1 is MNHEY and CDR2 is SMNVEV (reference sequence). CDR3 protein: CASSLVVGITEAFF. CDR3 nucleotides: TGTGCCAGCAGTTTAGTCGTTGGGATCACTGAAGCTTTCTTT.

To note about this clone: Within the sample, other DNA sequences also encode this same CDR3. The chain carries TRBV28 and TRBJ1-2; TRBD1 matches 11 bases. CDR3 length equals 14 residues. Germline V lookup: CDR1 MDHEN, CDR2 SYDVKM. The V segment lost 0 bases and the J segment 8 bases; nucleotides outside the gene matches: 2. CDR3 DNA: TGTGCCAGCAGTTTATGGGGACAGGGGGGAGGCTACACCTTC. Residues: CASSLWGQGGGYTF.

This clone has more than one count but fewer than ten. CDR3 bases: TGTGCCAGCAGCCTACAGGGGGACAGCAATCAGCCCCAGCATTTT. The encoded protein is CASSLQGDSNQPQHF. The V and J genes are TRBV7-9 and TRBJ1-5, with TRBD1 matching 8 bases. This CDR3 spans 15 amino acids. V gave up 5 bases and J gave up 1 base; unmatched junction bases: 4. Germline CDR1 and CDR2: SEHNR and FQNEAQ (reference sequence).

In this sample, this clone turned up once. Other DNA sequences in the same sample also yield this CDR3. The rearrangement links TRBV7-9 to TRBJ1-1, with a possible D match to TRBD1 (6 bases). The V end lost 1 base, the J end lost 0 bases, and 9 bases lay between the germline ends. The CDR3 has 15 amino acids. CDR1 and CDR2 from the germline V gene are SEHNR and FQNEAQ (reference sequence). Written as DNA, the CDR3 is TGTGCCAGCAGCTTAGTCGGGGGGCTGAACACTGAAGCTTTCTTT. It translates to CASSLVGGLNTEAFF.

This chain uses TRBV6-4 with TRBJ2-1; 11 bases match TRBD2. CDR1 and CDR2 (germline): MRHNA, SNTAGT. This CDR3 has 13 amino acids. The V gene end was trimmed by 6 bases and the J gene end by 10 bases; junction bases not matched to a gene: 5. The DNA of the CDR3 is TGTGCCAGCAGACTAGCGGGAGACGGAGAGCAGTTCTTC. This gives the protein CASRLAGDGEQFF.

This chain links TRBV19 with TRBJ1-2; 7 nucleotides match TRBD1. The CDR3 runs 15 residues. Germline V gives CDR1 LNHDA, CDR2 SQIVND (reference sequence). Trimming removed 8 bases from V and 1 base from J; junction bases left unmatched: 10. The DNA for the CDR3 is TGTGCCAGTCGACAGGGCGGGGAAGGTAACTATGGCTACACCTTC. Its translation: CASRQGGEGNYGYTF.

The chain carries TRBV6-5 and TRBJ2-1; 12 bases align to TRBD2. V dropped 0 bases and J dropped 8; count of bases not matched to a gene: 5. Germline V gene lookup returns CDR1 MNHEY and CDR2 SVGAGI. The CDR3 totals 16 residues. The CDR3 region is CASSYSMASGRDEQFF. In DNA form, the CDR3 reads TGTGCCAGCAGTTACTCGATGGCTAGCGGGAGGGATGAGCAGTTCTTC.

This clone was found once. The V and J genes are TRBV19 and TRBJ2-2; D possibly corresponds to TRBD2 (6 bases). V lost 3 bases, J lost 5 bases, and 16 bases lay in between. Germline V CDR1 and CDR2: LNHDA, SQIVND (reference sequence). This CDR3 has 16 amino acids. DNA of the CDR3: TGTGCCAGTAGTATTATGGAGGCTGGAGGGACCGGGGAGCTGTTTTTT. This encodes CASSIMEAGGTGELFF.

The J gene is TRBJ2-3, the V gene TRBV28; D might be TRBD2 (5 bases). The CDR3 is 14 amino acids. V was clipped by 5 bases and J by 3 bases, with 12 bases between them. CDR1 and CDR2 from the germline V gene are MDHEN and SYDVKM. The CDR3 spells CASSPVGITDTQYF. CDR3 nucleotides: TGTGCCAGCAGTCCCGTCGGGATAACAGATACGCAGTATTTT.

This chain links TRBV6-1 with TRBJ2-1; 9 bases line up with TRBD2. The CDR3 is made up of 13 amino acids. Germline V gives CDR1 MNHNS, CDR2 SASEGT. Trimming took 6 bases from V and 7 from J; bases not matched to a gene: 4. CDR3 DNA sequence: TGTGCCAGCAGAAAGCGGGAGGTTAATGAGCAGTTCTTC. This codes for CASRKREVNEQFF.

This chain links TRBV6-5 with TRBJ2-5, with D possibly being TRBD1 (6 bases). Germline V gene lookup returns CDR1 MNHEY and CDR2 SVGAGI. The CDR3 has 13 amino acids. With 4 bases removed from V and 2 bases from J, the gap between germline ends came to 8 bases. The CDR3 here is CASSLQGQETQYF. CDR3 DNA sequence: TGTGCCAGCAGTTTACAGGGTCAAGAGACCCAGTACTTC.

This chain uses TRBV29-1 with TRBJ1-4; TRBD1 aligns across 8 bases. Germline trimming cut 4 bases from V and 7 bases from J; bases unmatched to any gene: 5. The CDR3 runs 13 residues. CDR1 and CDR2 (germline): SQVTM, ANQGSEA. This CDR3 reads CSVGDRGSEKLFF. For the CDR3, the DNA is TGCAGCGTTGGTGACAGGGGCTCTGAAAAACTGTTTTTT.

The chain couples TRBV7-8 to TRBJ2-7; 9 nucleotides line up with TRBD2. Trimming removed 5 bases from V and 1 base from J; junction bases left unmatched: 9. This CDR3 comprises 16 residues. Germline V gene data show CDR1 as SGHVS and CDR2 as FQNEAQ. The CDR3 region has the DNA TGTGCCAGCAGCCCGCCCCTAGCGGGACTGTCCTACGAGCAGTACTTC. It codes for CASSPPLAGLSYEQYF.

V usage is TRBV6-5 and J usage is TRBJ2-7, with TRBD2 matching 7 bases. Losses at the gene ends were 6 bases for V and 6 bases for J; bases not matched to a gene: 14. The CDR3 consists of 15 residues. Germline-derived CDR1 and CDR2 are MNHEY and SVGAGI. The CDR3: CASSPIRGDGGEQYF. The CDR3 coding sequence is TGTGCCAGCAGCCCGATCCGGGGGGACGGGGGCGAGCAGTACTTC.

The gene calls are TRBV4-2 and TRBJ2-1; D is perhaps TRBD2 (6 bases). Germline CDR1 reads LGHNA; CDR2 reads YNFKEQ. There are 14 residues in the CDR3. V was shortened by 1 base and J by 10 bases, with 14 bases between the two germline ends. The CDR3 region is CASSQALLAGEQFF. CDR3 coding DNA: TGTGCCAGCAGCCAAGCACTTCTGGCGGGGGAGCAGTTCTTC.

The CDR3 nucleotides are TGTGCCAGCAGTTACCACAGGGACACCGGGGAGCTGTTTTTT. This codes for CASSYHRDTGELFF. The chain has TRBV6-5 and TRBJ2-2; D possibly corresponds to TRBD1 (6 bases). The CDR3 length is 14 residues. V lost 2 bases to trimming and J lost 3 bases, with 7 bases between them. Germline-derived CDR1 and CDR2 are MNHEY and SVGAGI.

J is TRBJ2-6 and V is TRBV11-2, with 7 bases aligning to TRBD1. V lost 4 bases to trimming and J lost 2 bases; unmatched junction nucleotides: 11. Germline V lookup: CDR1 SGHAT, CDR2 FQNNGV. The CDR3 extends over 18 amino acids. The CDR3 here is CASSSRSAGGTGANVLTF. For the CDR3, the DNA is TGTGCCAGCAGCTCGAGGTCGGCAGGGGGTACTGGGGCCAACGTCCTGACTTTC.

A single count supports this clone. Additional DNA sequences in this sample encode the identical CDR3. The chain uses TRBV28 and TRBJ1-5; possible D gene TRBD1, 6 bases. Germline V gene data show CDR1 as MDHEN and CDR2 as SYDVKM. There are 15 residues in the CDR3. The V end was cut by 3 bases, the J end by 0 bases, with 9 bases between. The chain's CDR3 is CASSFTGASNQPQHF. CDR3 DNA: TGTGCCAGCAGTTTTACGGGGGCTAGCAATCAGCCCCAGCATTTT.

The chain uses TRBV12-5 and TRBJ1-2, with D unresolved. V was pared by 1 base and J by 1 base, with 19 bases between. This CDR3 has 18 residues. Per the germline V gene, CDR1 is LGHNT and CDR2 is FRNRAP. The chain's CDR3 is CASGLGGPVRVNNYGYTF. The CDR3 DNA reads as TGTGCTAGTGGTTTGGGAGGGCCAGTGAGGGTAAATAACTATGGCTACACCTTC.

The V call is TRBV6-1, the J call TRBJ1-1; no firm D call. From germline, CDR1 is MNHNS and CDR2 SASEGT. V shed 4 bases and J shed 4 bases, with 13 bases lying between them. The CDR3 loop spans 14 amino acids. The CDR3 loop reads CASSVQSPGTEAFF. The DNA of the CDR3 is TGTGCCAGCAGTGTACAAAGCCCCGGCACTGAAGCTTTCTTT.